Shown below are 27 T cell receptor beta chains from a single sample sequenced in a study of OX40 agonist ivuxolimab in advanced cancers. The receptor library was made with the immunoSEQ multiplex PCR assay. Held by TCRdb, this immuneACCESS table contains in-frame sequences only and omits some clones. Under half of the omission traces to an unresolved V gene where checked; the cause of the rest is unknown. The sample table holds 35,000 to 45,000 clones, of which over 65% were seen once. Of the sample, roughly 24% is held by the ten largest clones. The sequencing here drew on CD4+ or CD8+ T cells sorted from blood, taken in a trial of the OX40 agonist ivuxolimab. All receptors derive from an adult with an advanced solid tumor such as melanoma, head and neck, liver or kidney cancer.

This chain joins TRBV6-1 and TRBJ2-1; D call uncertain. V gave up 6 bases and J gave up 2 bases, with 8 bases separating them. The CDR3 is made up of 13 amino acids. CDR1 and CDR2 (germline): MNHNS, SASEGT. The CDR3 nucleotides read TGTGCCAGCAGCCGAAAACCCTACAATGAGCAGTTCTTC. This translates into CASSRKPYNEQFF.

CDR3 amino acids: CASSQSRLGESNGYTF. The DNA for the CDR3 is TGCGCCAGCAGCCAAAGTCGTCTCGGGGAGTCGAATGGCTACACCTTC. The chain couples TRBV4-3 to TRBJ1-2; D unclear. Trimming removed 2 bases from V and 6 bases from J, with 19 bases in between. This CDR3 has 16 residues. Germline V gene lookup returns CDR1 LGHNA and CDR2 YSLEER.

CDR3 nucleotide sequence: TGTGCCAGCAGTTACTCGAGTAGGGCAGAAGAGCAGTACTTC. Translation gives CASSYSSRAEEQYF. The rearrangement joins TRBV6-5 to TRBJ2-7, with no clear D. Deletions cut 0 bases from V and 7 bases from J, with 13 bases between. Germline V lookup: CDR1 MNHEY, CDR2 SVGAGI. This CDR3 has 14 residues.

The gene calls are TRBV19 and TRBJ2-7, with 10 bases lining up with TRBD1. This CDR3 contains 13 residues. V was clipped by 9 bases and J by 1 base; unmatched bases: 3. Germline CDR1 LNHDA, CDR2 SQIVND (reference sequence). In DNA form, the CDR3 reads TGTGCCAGCCGGGACAGGGGTTCCTACGAGCAGTACTTC. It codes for CASRDRGSYEQYF.

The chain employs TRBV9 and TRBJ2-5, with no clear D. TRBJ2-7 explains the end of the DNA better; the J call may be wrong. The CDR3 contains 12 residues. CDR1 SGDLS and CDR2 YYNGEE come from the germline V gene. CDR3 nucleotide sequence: TGTGCCAGCAGCGTAGGGGGAAACGAGCAGTACTTC. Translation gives CASSVGGNEQYF.

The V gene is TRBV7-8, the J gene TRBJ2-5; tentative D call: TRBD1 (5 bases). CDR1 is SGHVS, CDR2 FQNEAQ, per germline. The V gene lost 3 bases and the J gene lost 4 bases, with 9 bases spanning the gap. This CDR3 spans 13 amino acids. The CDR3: CASSLGPSETQYF. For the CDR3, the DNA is TGTGCCAGCAGCTTGGGGCCATCAGAGACCCAGTACTTC.

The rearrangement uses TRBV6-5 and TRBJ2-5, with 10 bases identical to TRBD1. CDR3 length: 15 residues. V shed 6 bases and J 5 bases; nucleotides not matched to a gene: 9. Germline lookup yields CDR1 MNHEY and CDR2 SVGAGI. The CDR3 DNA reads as TGTGCCAGCAGCCGACAGGGGGCTGAGGTGGAGACCCAGTACTTC. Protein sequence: CASSRQGAEVETQYF.

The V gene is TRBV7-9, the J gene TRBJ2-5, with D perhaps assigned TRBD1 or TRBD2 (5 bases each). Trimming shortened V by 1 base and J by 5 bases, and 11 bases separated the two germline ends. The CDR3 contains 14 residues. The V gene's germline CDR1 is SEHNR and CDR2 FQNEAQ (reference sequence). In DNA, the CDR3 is TGTGCCAGCAGCTTAGGAGGGGCCCGCGAGACCCAGTACTTC. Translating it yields CASSLGGARETQYF.

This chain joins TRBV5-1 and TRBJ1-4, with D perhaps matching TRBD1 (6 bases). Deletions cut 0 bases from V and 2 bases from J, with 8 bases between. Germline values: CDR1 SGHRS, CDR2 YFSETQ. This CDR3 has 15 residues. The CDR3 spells CASSLGRGTNEKLFF. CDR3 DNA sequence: TGCGCCAGCAGCTTGGGCAGGGGTACTAATGAAAAACTGTTTTTT. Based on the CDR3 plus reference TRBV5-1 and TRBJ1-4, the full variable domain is KAGVTQTPRYLIKTRGQQVTLSCSPISGHRSVSWYQQTPGQGLQFLFEYFSETQRNKGNFPGRFSGRQFSNSRSEMNVSTLELGDSALYLCASSLGRGTNEKLFFGSGTQLSVL.

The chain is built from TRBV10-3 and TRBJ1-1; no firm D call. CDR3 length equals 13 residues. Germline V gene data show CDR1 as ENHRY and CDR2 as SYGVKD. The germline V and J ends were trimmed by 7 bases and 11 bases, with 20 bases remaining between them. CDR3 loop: CAITIGSGQEAFF. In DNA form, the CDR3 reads TGTGCCATCACGATAGGTAGCGGTCAGGAGGCTTTCTTT.

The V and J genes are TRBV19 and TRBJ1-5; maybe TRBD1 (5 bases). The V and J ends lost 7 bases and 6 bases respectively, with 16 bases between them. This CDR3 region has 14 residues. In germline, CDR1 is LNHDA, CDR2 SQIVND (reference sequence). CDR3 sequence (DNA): TGTGCCAGTATAGGTAGGCAGGGCGGTCAGCCCCAGCATTTT. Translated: CASIGRQGGQPQHF.

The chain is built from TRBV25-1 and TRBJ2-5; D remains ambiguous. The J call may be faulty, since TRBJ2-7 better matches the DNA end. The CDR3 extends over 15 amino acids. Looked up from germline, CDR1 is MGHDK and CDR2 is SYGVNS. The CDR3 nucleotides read TGTGCCAGCAGTGAATATGGCGGAACGACCTACGAGCAGTACTTC. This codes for CASSEYGGTTYEQYF.

This chain's CDR3 is CASSPTSGGIYNEQFF. In DNA form, the CDR3 reads TGTGCCAGCTCACCAACTAGCGGGGGGATATACAATGAGCAGTTCTTC. The chain combines TRBV18 with TRBJ2-1; TRBD2 aligns across 12 bases. This CDR3 is 16 amino acids long. V was pared by 2 bases and J by 4 bases, with 3 bases of the junction left unmatched. CDR1 and CDR2 from the germline V gene are KGHSH and LQKENI.

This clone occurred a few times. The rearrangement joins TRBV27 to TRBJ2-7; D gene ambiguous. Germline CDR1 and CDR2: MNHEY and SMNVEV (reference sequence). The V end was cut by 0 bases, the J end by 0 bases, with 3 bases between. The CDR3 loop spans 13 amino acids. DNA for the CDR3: TGTGCCAGCAGTTTATCTCCCTCCTACGAGCAGTACTTC. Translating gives CASSLSPSYEQYF.

Here the CDR3 DNA reads TGTGCCAGCAGCGTATCCAGTCTGGGGCCTAGCACAGATACGCAGTATTTT. It codes for CASSVSSLGPSTDTQYF. The chain employs TRBV9 and TRBJ2-3; weak D call: TRBD1 (5 bases). Deletions cut 1 base from V and 0 bases from J, with 15 bases between. From germline, CDR1 is SGDLS and CDR2 YYNGEE. This CDR3 is built from 17 residues.

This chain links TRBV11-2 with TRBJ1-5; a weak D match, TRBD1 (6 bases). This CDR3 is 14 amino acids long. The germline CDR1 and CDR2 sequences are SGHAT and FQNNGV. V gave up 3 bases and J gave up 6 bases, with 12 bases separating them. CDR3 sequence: CASSLGGAGQPQHF. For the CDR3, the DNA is TGTGCCAGCAGCTTGGGGGGGGCCGGTCAGCCCCAGCATTTT.

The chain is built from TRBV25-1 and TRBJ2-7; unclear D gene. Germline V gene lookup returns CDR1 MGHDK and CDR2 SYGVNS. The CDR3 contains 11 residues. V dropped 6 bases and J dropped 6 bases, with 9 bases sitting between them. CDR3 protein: CASRHAREQYF. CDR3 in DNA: TGTGCCAGCAGACATGCCCGCGAGCAGTACTTC.

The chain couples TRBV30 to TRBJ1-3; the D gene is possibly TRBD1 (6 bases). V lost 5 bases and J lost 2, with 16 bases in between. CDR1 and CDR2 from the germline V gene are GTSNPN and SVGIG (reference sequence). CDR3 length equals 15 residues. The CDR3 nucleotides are TGTGCCTGGGACGTACAGGGCAACCCTGGAAACACCATATATTTT. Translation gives CAWDVQGNPGNTIYF.

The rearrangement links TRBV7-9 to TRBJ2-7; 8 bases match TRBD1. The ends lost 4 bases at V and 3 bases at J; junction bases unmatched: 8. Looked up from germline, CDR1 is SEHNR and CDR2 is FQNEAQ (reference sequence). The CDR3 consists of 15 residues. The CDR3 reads CASSSSGQGGYEQYF. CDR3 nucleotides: TGTGCCAGCAGCTCCTCCGGACAGGGTGGCTACGAGCAGTACTTC.

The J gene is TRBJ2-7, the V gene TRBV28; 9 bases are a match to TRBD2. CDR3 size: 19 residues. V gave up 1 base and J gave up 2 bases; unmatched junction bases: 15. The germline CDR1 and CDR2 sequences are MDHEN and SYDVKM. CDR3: CASSLSYQPSGRFTYEQYF. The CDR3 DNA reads TGTGCCAGCAGTTTATCCTACCAGCCCAGCGGGAGGTTCACCTACGAGCAGTACTTC.

The DNA of the CDR3 is TGTGCCTGGAGATGGACTAGCGGGAGCACCGGGGAGCTGTTTTTT. As protein: CAWRWTSGSTGELFF. This sequence joins TRBV30 and TRBJ2-2; TRBD2 aligns across 13 bases. The CDR3 length is 15 residues. V gave up 3 bases and J gave up 4 bases; unmatched junction bases: 2. Per the germline V gene, CDR1 is GTSNPN and CDR2 is SVGIG (reference sequence).

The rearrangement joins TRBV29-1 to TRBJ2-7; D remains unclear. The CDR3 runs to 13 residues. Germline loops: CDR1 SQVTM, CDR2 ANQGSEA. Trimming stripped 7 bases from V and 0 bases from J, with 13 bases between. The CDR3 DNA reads TGCAGCGACCCCGGGCGTAGCTCCTACGAGCAGTACTTC. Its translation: CSDPGRSSYEQYF.

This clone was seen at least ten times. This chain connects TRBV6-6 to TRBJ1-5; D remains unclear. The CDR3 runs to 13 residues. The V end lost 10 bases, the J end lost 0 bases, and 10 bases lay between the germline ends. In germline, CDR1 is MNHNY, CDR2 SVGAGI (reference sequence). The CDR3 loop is CATRLDSNQPQHF. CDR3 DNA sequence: TGTGCCACCAGACTTGATAGCAATCAGCCCCAGCATTTT.

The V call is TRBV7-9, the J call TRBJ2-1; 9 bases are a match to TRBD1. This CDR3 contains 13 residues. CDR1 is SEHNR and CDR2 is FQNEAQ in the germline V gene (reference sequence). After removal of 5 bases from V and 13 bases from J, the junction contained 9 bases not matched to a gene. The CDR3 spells CASSPGPGQGQFF. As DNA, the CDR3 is TGTGCCAGCAGCCCCGGTCCGGGACAGGGTCAGTTCTTC. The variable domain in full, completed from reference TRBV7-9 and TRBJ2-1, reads DTGVSQNPRHKITKRGQNVTFRCDPISEHNRLYWYRQTLGQGPEFLTYFQNEAQLEKSRLLSDRFSAERPKGSFSTLEIQRTEQGDSAMYLCASSPGPGQGQFFGPGTRLTVL.

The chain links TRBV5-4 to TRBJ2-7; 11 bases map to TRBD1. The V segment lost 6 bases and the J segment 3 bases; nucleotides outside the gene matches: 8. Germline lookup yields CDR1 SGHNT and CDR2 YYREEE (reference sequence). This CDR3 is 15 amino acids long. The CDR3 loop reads CASKPSGTGGYEQYF. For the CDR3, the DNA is TGTGCCAGCAAGCCCTCGGGGACAGGGGGCTACGAGCAGTACTTC.

Here the CDR3 DNA reads TGTGCCAGCAGCCTCAGGCAACAGATCCCCAATGAGCAGTTCTTC. Protein sequence: CASSLRQQIPNEQFF. The chain has TRBV7-9 and TRBJ2-1; D ambiguous. This CDR3 is built from 15 residues. Deletions cut 5 bases from V and 6 bases from J, with 17 bases between. Germline V gives CDR1 SEHNR, CDR2 FQNEAQ (reference sequence).

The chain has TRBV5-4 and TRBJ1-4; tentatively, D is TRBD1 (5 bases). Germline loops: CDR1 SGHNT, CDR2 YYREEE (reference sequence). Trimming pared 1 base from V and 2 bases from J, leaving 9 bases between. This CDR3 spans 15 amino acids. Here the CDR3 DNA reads TGTGCCAGCAGCTTGCAGGGAGGGACTAATGAAAAACTGTTTTTT. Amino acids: CASSLQGGTNEKLFF.